The entry below describes one T cell receptor beta chain. Germline assignment: CDR1 MGHRA and CDR2 YSYEKL. Deletions cut 1 base from V and 10 bases from J, with 20 bases between. CDR3 length equals 17 residues. The data belong to a study of blood T cell repertoires in COVID-19. Repertoires were generated with immunoSEQ multiplex PCR, while TCRdb's copy carries only in-frame clones and drops some. This table holds over 400,000 clones, 88% found once. This sequence was found in a woman aged 55 to 70 who had recovered from COVID-19. The sequencing sample was made of PBMCs or T cells enriched from blood (not recorded which). This rearrangement joins TRBV4-1 to TRBJ1-6, with D possibly matching TRBD1 (6 bases). The CDR3 loop is CASSQVNKQGMRSPLHF. The CDR3 bases are TGCGCCAGCAGCCAAGTCAATAAACAGGGAATGCGCTCACCCCTCCACTTT.